This TCR beta chain was profiled in a study of T-cell reconstitution after alpha-beta-depleted transplantation in children. General study findings and limits: Some patients showed high day-60 TCRbeta diversity, which derived from surviving recipient T cells and thymic progenitors. Once a year had passed after transplant, T-cell counts and diversity came mostly from newly produced T cells. Several hundred expanded graft clones reportedly gave rise to the alpha-beta T cells present about two months after transplant.

Preparation of the TCRbeta library involved a method that used unique molecular identifiers. In TCRdb, the PCR reads were re-called with MiXCR into one record per CDR3 protein. The table includes about 580,000 distinct CDR3 sequences, roughly 30% detected once. This clonotype was seen a handful of times. Its antigen is not known. The clonotype originates from a boy in the first two years of life with Wiskott-Aldrich syndrome, due to receive a stem cell transplant. The specimen comprised PBMCs, sampled before TCRalphabeta/CD19-depleted stem cell transplant.

Written as DNA, the CDR3 is TGTGCCATCAGTGCATCAGGGAATTCACCCCTCCACTTT. Its translation: CAISASGNSPLHF. The gene calls are TRBV10-3 and TRBJ1-6; tentatively, D is TRBD1 (5 bases). Trimming left V 4 bases short and J 7 bases short, with 8 bases between. This CDR3 comprises 13 residues. The germline V gene has CDR1 ENHRY and CDR2 SYGVKD.